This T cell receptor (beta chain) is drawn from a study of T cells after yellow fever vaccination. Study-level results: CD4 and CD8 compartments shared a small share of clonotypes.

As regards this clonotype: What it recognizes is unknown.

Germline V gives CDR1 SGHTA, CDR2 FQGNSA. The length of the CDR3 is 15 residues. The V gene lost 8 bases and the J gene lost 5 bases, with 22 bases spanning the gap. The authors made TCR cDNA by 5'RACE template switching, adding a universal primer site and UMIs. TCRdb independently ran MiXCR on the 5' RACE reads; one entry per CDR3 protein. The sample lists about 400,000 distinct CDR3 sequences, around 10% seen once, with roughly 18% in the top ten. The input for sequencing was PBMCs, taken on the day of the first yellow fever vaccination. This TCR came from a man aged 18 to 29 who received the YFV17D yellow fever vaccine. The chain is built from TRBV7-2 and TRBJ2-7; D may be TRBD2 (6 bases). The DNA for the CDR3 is TGTGCCAGCGGGTGGGGGGTCTCCTTGGGCGACGAGCAGTACTTC. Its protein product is CASGWGVSLGDEQYF.